This T cell receptor (beta chain) is drawn from a study of memory CD4+ T cells and cytomegalovirus serostatus. The study's findings and limits: The CMV-associated TCR signature appears largely within the CD4+ memory repertoire.

Comment on this clone: As yet, its antigen is unknown.

Profiled with immunoSEQ multiplex PCR; TCRdb holds only in-frame clones, not every one. This table has about 56,000 clones, about four fifths appearing once. CDR1 is SNHLY and CDR2 is FYNNEI in the germline V gene. This CDR3 is built from 16 residues. V gave up 0 bases and J gave up 8 bases; unmatched junction bases: 8. Single viable CD3+CD4+CD8-CD45RO+ cells were sorted as the memory CD4+ T cells. Total CD4+ T cells were enriched by CD4 positive selection. The specimen sequenced was memory CD4+ T cells from blood. The receptor was isolated from an adult in good health and CMV-seronegative. V is TRBV2 and J is TRBJ1-4; the match to TRBD1 covers 8 bases. The CDR3 sequence: CASSEARTGSGEKLFF. CDR3 nucleotides: TGTGCCAGCAGTGAAGCCAGGACAGGGAGCGGAGAAAAACTGTTTTTT.